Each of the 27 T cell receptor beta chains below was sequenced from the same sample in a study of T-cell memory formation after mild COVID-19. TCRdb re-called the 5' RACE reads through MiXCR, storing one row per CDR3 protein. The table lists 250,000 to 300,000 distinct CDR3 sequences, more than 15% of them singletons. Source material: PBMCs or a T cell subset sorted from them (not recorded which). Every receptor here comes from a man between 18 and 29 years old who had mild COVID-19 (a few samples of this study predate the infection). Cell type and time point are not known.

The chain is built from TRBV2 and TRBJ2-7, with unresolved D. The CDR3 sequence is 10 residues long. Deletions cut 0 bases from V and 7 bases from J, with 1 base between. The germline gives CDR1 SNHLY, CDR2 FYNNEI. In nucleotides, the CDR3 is TGTGCCAGCAGTGAAGCGGAGCAGTACTTC. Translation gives CASSEAEQYF. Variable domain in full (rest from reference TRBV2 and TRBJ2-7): EPEVTQTPSHQVTQMGQEVILRCVPISNHLYFYWYRQILGQKVEFLVSFYNNEISEKSEIFDDQFSVERPDGSNFTLKIRSTKLEDSAMYFCASSEAEQYFGPGTRLTVT.

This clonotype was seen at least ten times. CDR3 coding DNA: TGCGCCAGCAGCTCCCTGGACAGATACAATGAGCAGTTCTTC. It yields the protein CASSSLDRYNEQFF. The chain employs TRBV5-1 and TRBJ2-1, with a possible D match to TRBD1 (6 bases). Trimming took 3 bases from V and 4 from J, leaving 11 bases between them. Germline-derived CDR1 and CDR2 are SGHRS and YFSETQ. This CDR3 region has 14 residues.

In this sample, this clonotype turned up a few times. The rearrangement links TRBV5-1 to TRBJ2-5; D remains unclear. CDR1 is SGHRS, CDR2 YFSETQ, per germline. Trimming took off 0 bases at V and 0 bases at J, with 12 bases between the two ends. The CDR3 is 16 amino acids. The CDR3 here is CASSLGAGPYQETQYF. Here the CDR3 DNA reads TGCGCCAGCAGCTTGGGGGCCGGCCCGTACCAAGAGACCCAGTACTTC.

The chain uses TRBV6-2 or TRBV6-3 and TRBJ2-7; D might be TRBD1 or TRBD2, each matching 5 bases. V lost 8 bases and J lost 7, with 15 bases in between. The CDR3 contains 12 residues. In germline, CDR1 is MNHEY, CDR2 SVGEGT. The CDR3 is CASEGPRGEQYV. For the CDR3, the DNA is TGTGCCAGCGAGGGACCCCGGGGAGAGCAGTACGTC.

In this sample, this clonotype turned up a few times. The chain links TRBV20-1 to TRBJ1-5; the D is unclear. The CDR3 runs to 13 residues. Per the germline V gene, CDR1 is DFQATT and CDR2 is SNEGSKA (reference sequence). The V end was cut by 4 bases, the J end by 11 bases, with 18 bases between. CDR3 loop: CSATRHALRSQHF. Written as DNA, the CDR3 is TGCAGTGCTACTCGGCACGCATTAAGGTCCCAGCATTTT.

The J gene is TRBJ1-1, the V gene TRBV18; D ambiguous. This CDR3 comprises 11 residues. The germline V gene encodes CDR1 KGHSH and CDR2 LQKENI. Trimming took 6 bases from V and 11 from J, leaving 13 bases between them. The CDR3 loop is CASSGGLDAFF. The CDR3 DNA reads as TGTGCCAGCTCGGGAGGGTTGGATGCTTTCTTT.

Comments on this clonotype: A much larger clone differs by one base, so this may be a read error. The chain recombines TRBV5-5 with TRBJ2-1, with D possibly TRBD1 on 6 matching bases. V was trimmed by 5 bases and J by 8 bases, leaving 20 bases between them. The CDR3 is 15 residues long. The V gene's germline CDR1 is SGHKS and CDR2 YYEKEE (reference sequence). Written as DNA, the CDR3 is TGTGCCAGCAGTTATTGGAGGCAGGGGCTCGATGAGCAGTTCTTC. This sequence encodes CASSYWRQGLDEQFF.

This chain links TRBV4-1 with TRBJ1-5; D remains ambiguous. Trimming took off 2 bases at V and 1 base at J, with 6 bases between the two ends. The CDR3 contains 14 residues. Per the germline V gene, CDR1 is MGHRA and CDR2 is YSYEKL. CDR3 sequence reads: CASSQIQSNQPQHF. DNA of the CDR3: TGCGCCAGCAGCCAAATCCAAAGCAATCAGCCCCAGCATTTT.

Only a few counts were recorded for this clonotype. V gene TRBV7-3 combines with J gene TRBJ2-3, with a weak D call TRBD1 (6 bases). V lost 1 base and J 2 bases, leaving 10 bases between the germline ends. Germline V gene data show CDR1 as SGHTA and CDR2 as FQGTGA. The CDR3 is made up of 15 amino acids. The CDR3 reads CASSLMAGDTDTQYF. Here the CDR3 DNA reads TGTGCCAGCAGCTTAATGGCAGGGGACACAGATACGCAGTATTTT.

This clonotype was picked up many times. CDR3 in amino acids: CARQGPSYEQYF. As DNA, the CDR3 is TGTGCCAGACAGGGGCCTTCCTACGAGCAGTACTTC. The chain recombines TRBV9 with TRBJ2-7; 7 bases are shared with TRBD1. This CDR3 is built from 12 residues. Per germline, CDR1 SGDLS and CDR2 YYNGEE. Losses at the gene ends were 8 bases for V and 1 base for J; bases not matched to a gene: 3.

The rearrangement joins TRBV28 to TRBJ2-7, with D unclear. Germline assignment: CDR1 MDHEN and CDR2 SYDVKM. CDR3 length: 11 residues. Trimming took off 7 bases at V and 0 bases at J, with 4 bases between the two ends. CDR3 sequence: CASTTSYEQYF. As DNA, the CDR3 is TGTGCCAGCACAACCTCCTACGAGCAGTACTTC.

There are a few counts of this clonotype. In DNA, the CDR3 is TGTGCCAGCAGCCCCGAACAGAGGGGCTCTGAGCAGTTCTTC. Amino acid sequence: CASSPEQRGSEQFF. This sequence joins TRBV7-9 and TRBJ2-1; D may be TRBD1 or TRBD2 (5 bases each). The CDR3 loop spans 14 amino acids. Trimming cost V 5 bases and J 9 bases, with 17 bases left between them. Germline V CDR1 and CDR2: SEHNR, FQNEAQ (reference sequence).

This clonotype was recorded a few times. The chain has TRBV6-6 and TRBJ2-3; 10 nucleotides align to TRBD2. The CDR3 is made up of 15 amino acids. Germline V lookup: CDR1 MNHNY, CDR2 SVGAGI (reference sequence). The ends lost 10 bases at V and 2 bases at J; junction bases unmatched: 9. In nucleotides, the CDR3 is TGTGCCACCTCGATAGCGGGGGGCTACACAGATACGCAGTATTTT. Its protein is CATSIAGGYTDTQYF.

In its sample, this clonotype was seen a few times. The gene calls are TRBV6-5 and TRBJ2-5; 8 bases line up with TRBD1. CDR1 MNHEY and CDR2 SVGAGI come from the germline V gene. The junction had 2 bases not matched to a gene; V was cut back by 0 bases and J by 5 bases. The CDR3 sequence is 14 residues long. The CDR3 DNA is TGTGCCAGCAGTTACTCGGACAGGGTGGAGACCCAGTACTTC. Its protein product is CASSYSDRVETQYF.

This chain's CDR3 is CASSIILAGGRGDTQYF. CDR3 in DNA: TGTGCCAGCAGCATAATTTTAGCGGGGGGGCGAGGAGATACGCAGTATTTT. The rearrangement uses TRBV7-2 and TRBJ2-3; 11 bases align to TRBD2. Germline loops: CDR1 SGHTA, CDR2 FQGNSA. Germline trimming cut 5 bases from V and 5 bases from J; bases unmatched to any gene: 12. The CDR3 length is 17 residues.

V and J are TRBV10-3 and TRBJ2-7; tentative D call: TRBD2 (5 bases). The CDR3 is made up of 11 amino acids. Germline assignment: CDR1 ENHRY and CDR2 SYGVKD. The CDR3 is CASGPDYEQYF. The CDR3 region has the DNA TGTGCGAGCGGACCGGACTACGAGCAGTACTTC.

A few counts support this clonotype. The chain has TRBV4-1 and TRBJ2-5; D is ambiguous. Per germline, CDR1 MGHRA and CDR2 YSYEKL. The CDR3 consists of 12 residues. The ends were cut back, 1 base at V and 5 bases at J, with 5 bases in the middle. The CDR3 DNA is TGCGCCAGCAGCCAAGTTCTGGAGACCCAGTACTTC. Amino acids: CASSQVLETQYF.

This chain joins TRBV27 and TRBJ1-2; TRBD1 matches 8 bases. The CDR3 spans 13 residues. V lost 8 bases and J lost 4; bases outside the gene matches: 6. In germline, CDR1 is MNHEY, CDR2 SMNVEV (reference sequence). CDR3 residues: CASGPGGFYGYTF. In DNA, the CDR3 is TGTGCCAGCGGACCAGGGGGCTTCTATGGCTACACCTTC.

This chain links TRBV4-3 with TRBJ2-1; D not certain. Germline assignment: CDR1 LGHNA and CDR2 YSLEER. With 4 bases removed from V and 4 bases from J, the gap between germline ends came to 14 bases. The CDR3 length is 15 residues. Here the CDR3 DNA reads TGCGCCAGCAGCCCGCAGGAGATGAGTTACAATGAGCAGTTCTTC. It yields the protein CASSPQEMSYNEQFF.

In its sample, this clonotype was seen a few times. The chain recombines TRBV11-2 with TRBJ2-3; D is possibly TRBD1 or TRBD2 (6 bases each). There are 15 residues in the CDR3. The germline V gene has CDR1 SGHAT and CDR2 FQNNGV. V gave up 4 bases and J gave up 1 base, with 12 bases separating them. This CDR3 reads CASSSVRGRTDTQYF. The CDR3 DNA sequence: TGTGCCAGCAGCTCAGTTCGGGGGCGCACAGATACGCAGTATTTT.

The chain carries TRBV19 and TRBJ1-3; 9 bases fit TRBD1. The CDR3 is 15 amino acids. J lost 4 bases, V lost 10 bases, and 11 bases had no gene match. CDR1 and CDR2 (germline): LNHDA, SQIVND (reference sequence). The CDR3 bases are TGTGCCACCAACCTTGACAGGGGGGACGGAAACACCATATATTTT. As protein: CATNLDRGDGNTIYF.

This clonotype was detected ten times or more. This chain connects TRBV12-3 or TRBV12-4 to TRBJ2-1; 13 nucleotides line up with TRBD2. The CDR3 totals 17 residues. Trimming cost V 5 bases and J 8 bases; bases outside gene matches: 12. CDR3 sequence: CASSDGLAGVSVYEQFF. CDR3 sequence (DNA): TGTGCCAGCAGTGACGGACTAGCGGGGGTATCAGTCTATGAGCAGTTCTTC.

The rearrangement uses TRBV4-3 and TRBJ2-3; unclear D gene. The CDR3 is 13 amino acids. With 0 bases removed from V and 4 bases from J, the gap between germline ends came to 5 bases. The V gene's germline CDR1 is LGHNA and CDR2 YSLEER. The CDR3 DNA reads TGCGCCAGCAGCCAAGATTGGGCAGATACGCAGTATTTT. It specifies CASSQDWADTQYF.

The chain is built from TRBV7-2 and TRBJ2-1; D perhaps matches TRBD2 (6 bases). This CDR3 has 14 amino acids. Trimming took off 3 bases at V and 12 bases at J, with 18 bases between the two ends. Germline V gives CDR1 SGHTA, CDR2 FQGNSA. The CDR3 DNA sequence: TGTGCCAGCAGCTTTGGTAGCGGTCGCGATGGGCAGTTCTTC. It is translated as CASSFGSGRDGQFF.

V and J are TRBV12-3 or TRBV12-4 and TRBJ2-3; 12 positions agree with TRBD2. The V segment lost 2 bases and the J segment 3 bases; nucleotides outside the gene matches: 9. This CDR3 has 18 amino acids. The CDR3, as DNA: TGTGCCAGCAGTTTAAGGACTAGCGGGGTCCCCCGGACAGATACGCAGTATTTT. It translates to CASSLRTSGVPRTDTQYF.

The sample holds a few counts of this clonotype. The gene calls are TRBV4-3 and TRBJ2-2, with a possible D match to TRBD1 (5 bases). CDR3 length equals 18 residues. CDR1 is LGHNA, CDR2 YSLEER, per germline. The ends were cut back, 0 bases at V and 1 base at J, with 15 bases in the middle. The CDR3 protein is CASSQEVARTLNTGELFF. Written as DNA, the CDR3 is TGCGCCAGCAGCCAAGAAGTGGCCCGGACACTGAACACCGGGGAGCTGTTTTTT.

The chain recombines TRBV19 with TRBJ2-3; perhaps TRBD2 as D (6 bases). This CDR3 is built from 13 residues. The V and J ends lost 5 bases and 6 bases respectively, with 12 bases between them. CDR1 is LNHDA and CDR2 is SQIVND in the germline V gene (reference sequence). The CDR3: CASSPMGGDTQYF. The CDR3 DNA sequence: TGTGCCAGTAGTCCCATGGGAGGCGATACGCAGTATTTT.